This T cell receptor beta chain emerged from a study of blood T cell repertoires in COVID-19. Germline V gene lookup returns CDR1 SGHDT and CDR2 YYEEEE. The V gene lost 4 bases and the J gene lost 0 bases, with 11 bases spanning the gap. This CDR3 has 15 residues. Repertoires were generated with immunoSEQ multiplex PCR, while TCRdb's copy carries only in-frame clones and drops some. The table shows hundreds of thousands of clones, with approximately 90% occurring only once. This clonotype originated in a man older than 75 with acute or convalescent COVID-19. Sequenced input: peripheral blood. The chain uses TRBV5-6 and TRBJ2-4; possibly TRBD2 for D (6 bases). In DNA form, the CDR3 reads TGTGCCAGCAGCCGGGACTTACTAGCCAAAAACATTCAGTACTTC. Translating gives CASSRDLLAKNIQYF. Based on the CDR3 plus reference TRBV5-6 and TRBJ2-4, the full variable domain is DAGVTQSPTHLIKTRGQQVTLRCSPKSGHDTVSWYQQALGQGPQFIFQYYEEEERQRGNFPDRFSGHQFPNYSSELNVNALLLGDSALYLCASSRDLLAKNIQYFGAGTRLSVL.